The source of this T cell receptor beta chain is a study of CD8+ T cells in alopecia areata. Extracted RNA was reverse transcribed into cDNA, the sequencing template. Sequenced by immunoSEQ multiplex PCR; TCRdb stores in-frame clones only, minus some. The profile shows about 200,000 clones, around 50% of them singletons. Study-wide findings and caveats: Scalp specimens additionally yield sequences from normal skin's resident alphabeta T cells. Patients displayed less clarity in TCR sharing than mice, a finding possibly related to HLA. Clonality was higher in lesional than normal scalp, especially in alopecia totalis/universalis.

Researchers picked out CD4+ and CD8+ T cells from PBMCs by sorting. CDR3 length equals 12 residues. V was shortened by 4 bases and J by 8 bases, with 6 bases between the two germline ends. Looked up from germline, CDR1 is MGHRA and CDR2 is YSYEKL. Regarding this clone: Its antigen is not known.

The genes are TRBV4-1 and TRBJ1-6; D ambiguous. This TCR was sampled from a human donor in good health. Sequenced material: CD8+ T cells sorted from blood. This CDR3 reads CASSRGDSPLHF. The DNA of the CDR3 is TGCGCCAGCAGCCGCGGGGATTCACCCCTCCACTTT.